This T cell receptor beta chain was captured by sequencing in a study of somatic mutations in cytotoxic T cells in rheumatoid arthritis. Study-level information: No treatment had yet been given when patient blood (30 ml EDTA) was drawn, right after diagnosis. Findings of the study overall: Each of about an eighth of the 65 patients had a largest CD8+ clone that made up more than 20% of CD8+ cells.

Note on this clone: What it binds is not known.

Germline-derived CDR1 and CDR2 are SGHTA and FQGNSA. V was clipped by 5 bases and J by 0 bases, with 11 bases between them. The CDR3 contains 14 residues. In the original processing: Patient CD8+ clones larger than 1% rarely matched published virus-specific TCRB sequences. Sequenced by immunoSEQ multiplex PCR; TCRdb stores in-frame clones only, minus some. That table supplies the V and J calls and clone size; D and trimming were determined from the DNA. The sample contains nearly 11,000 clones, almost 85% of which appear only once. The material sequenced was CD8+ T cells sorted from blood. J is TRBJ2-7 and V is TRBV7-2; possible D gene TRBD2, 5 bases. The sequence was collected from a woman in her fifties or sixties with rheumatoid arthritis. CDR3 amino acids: CASSPPGVSYEQYF. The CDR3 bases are TGTGCCAGCAGCCCGCCCGGGGTCTCCTACGAGCAGTACTTC.